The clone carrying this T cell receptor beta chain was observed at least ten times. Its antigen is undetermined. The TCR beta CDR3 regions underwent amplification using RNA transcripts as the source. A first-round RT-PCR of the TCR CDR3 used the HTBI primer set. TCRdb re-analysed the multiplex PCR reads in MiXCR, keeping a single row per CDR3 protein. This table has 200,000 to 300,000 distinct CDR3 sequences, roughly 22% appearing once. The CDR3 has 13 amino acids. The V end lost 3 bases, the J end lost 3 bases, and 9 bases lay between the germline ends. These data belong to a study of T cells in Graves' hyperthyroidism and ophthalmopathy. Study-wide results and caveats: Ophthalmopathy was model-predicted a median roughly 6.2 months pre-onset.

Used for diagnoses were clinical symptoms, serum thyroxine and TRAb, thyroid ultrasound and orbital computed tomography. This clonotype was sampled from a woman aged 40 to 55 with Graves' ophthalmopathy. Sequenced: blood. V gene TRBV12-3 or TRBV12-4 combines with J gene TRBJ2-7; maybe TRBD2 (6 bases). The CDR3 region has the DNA TGTGCCAGCAGTTTGATTAGCGGCTACGAGCAGTACTTC. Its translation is CASSLISGYEQYF.